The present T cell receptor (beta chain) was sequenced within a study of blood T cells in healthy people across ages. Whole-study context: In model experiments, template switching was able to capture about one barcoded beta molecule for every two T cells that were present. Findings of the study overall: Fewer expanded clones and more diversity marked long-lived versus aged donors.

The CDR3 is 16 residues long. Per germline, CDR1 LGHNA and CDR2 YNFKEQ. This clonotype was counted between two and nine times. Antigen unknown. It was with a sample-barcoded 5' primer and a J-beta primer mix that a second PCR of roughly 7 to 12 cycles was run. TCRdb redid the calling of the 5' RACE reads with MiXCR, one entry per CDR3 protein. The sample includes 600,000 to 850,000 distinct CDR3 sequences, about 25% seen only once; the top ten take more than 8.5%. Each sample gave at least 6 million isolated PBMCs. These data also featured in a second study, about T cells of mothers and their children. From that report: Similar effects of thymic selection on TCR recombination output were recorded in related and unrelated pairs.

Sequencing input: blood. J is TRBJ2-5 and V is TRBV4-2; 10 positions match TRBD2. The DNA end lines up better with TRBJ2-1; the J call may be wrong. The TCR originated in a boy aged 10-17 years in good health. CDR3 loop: CASSQDSASGSGEQFF. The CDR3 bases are TGTGCCAGCAGCCAAGATAGCGCTAGCGGGAGCGGTGAGCAGTTCTTC.